The clone carrying this T cell receptor (beta chain) showed up just a few times. The target antigen is unknown. TCRdb recomputed calls from the PCR reads with MiXCR, one row per CDR3 protein. The sample includes 20,000 to 30,000 distinct CDR3 sequences, over 40% of them seen just once. The data derive from a study of vaccination and CD4 T cells after COVID-19. The study's findings and limits: It was observed that, in convalescent patients, a median 86.3% of reactive clones arose only post-vaccination. Median SARS-CoV-2-reactive clonotype numbers went from around 19 to 38; this increase was not significant. Investigators enrolled relatively few convalescent patients and included no early post-infection timepoints.

The V end was cut by 3 bases, the J end by 8 bases, with 16 bases between. Germline V CDR1 and CDR2: MDHEN, SYDVKM. This CDR3 is built from 14 residues. This clonotype was obtained from a human donor who had recovered from COVID-19. The rearrangement links TRBV28 to TRBJ1-2, with D tentatively TRBD1 (5 bases). Sequenced material: CD4+ T cells from blood, taken before SARS-CoV-2 vaccination. CDR3 in amino acids: CASSFHSQGEGYTF. CDR3 DNA sequence: TGTGCCAGCAGTTTTCATTCTCAGGGAGAGGGCTACACCTTC.